The clone carrying this T cell receptor (beta chain) was recorded only once. This record belongs to a study of cytomegalovirus exposure and HLA in healthy donors. This donor lacks a recorded CMV serostatus. The PCR used 60 Vbeta and 13 Jbeta primers. Assay: immunoSEQ multiplex PCR; the TCRdb copy retains only in-frame clones and omits some. Counted here are 120,000 to 150,000 clones, 70% to 75% occurring once; the ten biggest clones make up approximately 15%. Sequencing was carried out using PBMCs. This clonotype was obtained from a human donor in good health.

CDR3 protein: CASSPRARGSYNEQFF. The CDR3 DNA follows: TGTGCCAGCAGCCCGAGGGCGCGGGGCTCCTACAATGAGCAGTTCTTC. The V and J genes are TRBV5-6 and TRBJ2-1; D possibly corresponds to TRBD2 (6 bases). The germline V gene encodes CDR1 SGHDT and CDR2 YYEEEE. V gave up 4 bases and J gave up 0 bases, with 14 bases separating them. There are 16 residues in the CDR3.